This T cell receptor (beta chain) was obtained from a study of cytomegalovirus exposure and HLA in healthy donors (dated by TCRdb to about 2017). Broadly, across the study: According to a later analysis, one platform produced both the 120 validation repertoires and the 720 or so repertoires of the first cohort. The study aimed to test whether cataloging public T cell receptors could reveal signatures of past pathogen exposure. To predict cytomegalovirus infection status, the study combined high-throughput TCR immunosequencing, statistical association of individual TCRs with disease status, and machine learning. Besides the first cohort of more than 650 subjects, a separate validation cohort made up of roughly 120 different subjects was used. What the study reported, not specific to this receptor: In vitro tests confirmed that a few of the cytomegalovirus-associated TCR beta chains recognize cytomegalovirus antigens. It was suggested by the authors that the approach could potentially be generalized to other disease states and immunological phenotypes. Cytomegalovirus status was reported to be diagnosed by the classifier with high specificity and sensitivity in both the original and validation cohorts. A later analysis lacked HLA typing for the validation cohort, so it scored co-occurrence in that cohort across all 130 or so repertoires. A total of fewer than 200 TCR beta chains were listed by the study as associated with cytomegalovirus. While some public TCRs were present in many individuals, most TCR sequences turned up only very rarely across donors. In a later analysis, TCRs clustered in the first cohort were found to also tend to co-occur in the roughly 120 validation repertoires, with 85% to 95% of cluster scores above 0.

The library was built by means of the immunoSEQ multiplex PCR assay. The source study handled its data this way. A statistical classification framework was built to diagnose cytomegalovirus status from the catalog of TCR beta chain sequences. TCRdb took this table from immuneACCESS and kept in-frame rearrangements with V and J called. Such tables lack part of the clones; where checked against another copy, unresolved V genes explain under half of the gap, and the rest is unexplained. That table furnishes V, J and clone size, whereas the DNA furnished D and trimming. The sample includes over 150,000 clones, with about 89% observed a single time. 3% to 3.5% of the sample is taken by the ten largest. For this chain, trimming is 7 bases at the V end and 1 base at the J end, and the number of junction bases without a gene match is 4. The CDR3 numbers 14 residues from cysteine through phenylalanine. Only the CDR3 region is kept as DNA, spanning 42 bases read in frame from base 1. CDR1 MNHNS and CDR2 SASEGT are derived from the germline V gene.

In its sample, this clone was seen once. Which antigen it targets is not known. Base qualities are not recorded, but no much larger clone differs from it by a single base. Separate from the approximately 700-subject first cohort, the validation cohort of about 130 subjects was the group to which the donors belonged. This receptor was identified in a woman between 18 and 29 years old in good health and CMV-seropositive. Sequences were obtained from PBMCs. The chain couples TRBV6-1 to TRBJ2-3; a stretch of 8 junction bases matches TRBD2. The DNA reads TGTGCCAGCATTCCAGCGGGGGGCACAGATACGCAGTATTTT. Its product reads: CASIPAGGTDTQYF.